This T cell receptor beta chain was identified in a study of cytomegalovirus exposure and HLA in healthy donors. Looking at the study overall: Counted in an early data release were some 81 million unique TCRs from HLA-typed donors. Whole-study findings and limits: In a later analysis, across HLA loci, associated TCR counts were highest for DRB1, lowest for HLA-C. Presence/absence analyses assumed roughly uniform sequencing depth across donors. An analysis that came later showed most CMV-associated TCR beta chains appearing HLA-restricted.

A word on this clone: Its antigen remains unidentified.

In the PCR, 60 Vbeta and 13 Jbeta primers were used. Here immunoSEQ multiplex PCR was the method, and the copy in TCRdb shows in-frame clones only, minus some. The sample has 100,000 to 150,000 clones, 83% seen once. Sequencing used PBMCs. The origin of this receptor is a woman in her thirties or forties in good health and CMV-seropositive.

The CDR3 loop is CASSQDQGEEGAFGNTIYF. The CDR3 coding sequence is TGTGCCAGCAGCCAAGATCAAGGGGAGGAGGGGGCGTTTGGAAACACCATATATTTT. This chain joins TRBV4-2 and TRBJ1-3; 7 bases are shared with TRBD1. The CDR3 has 19 residues. V was clipped by 0 bases and J by 3 bases; unmatched bases: 14. The V gene's germline CDR1 is LGHNA and CDR2 YNFKEQ.